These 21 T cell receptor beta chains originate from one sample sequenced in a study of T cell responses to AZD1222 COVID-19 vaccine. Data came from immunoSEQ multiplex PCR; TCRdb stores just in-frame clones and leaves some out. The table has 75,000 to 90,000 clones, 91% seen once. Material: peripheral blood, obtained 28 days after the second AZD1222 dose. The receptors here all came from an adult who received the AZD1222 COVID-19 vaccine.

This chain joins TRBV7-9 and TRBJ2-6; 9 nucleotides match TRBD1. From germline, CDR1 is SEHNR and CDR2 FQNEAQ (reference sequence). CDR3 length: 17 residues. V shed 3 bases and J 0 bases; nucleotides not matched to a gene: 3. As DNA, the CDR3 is TGTGCCAGCAGCTTTGCGGGACAGGGCTCTGGGGCCAACGTCCTGACTTTC. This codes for CASSFAGQGSGANVLTF.

CDR3 DNA: TGTGCCATCGGAGTTGGACAGCCCCAGCATTTT. It codes for CAIGVGQPQHF. The chain has TRBV10-3 and TRBJ1-5; D call uncertain. Germline values: CDR1 ENHRY, CDR2 SYGVKD. This CDR3 region has 11 residues. V lost 8 bases and J lost 7, with 9 bases in between.

Written as DNA, the CDR3 is TGTGCCAGCAGCTCTAAGACAGGGGATGGCACTGAAGCTTTCTTT. Translation gives CASSSKTGDGTEAFF. The chain recombines TRBV5-4 with TRBJ1-1; the match to TRBD1 covers 8 bases. Trimming took 3 bases from V and 4 from J; bases not matched to a gene: 8. The CDR3 extends over 15 amino acids. Germline V gives CDR1 SGHNT, CDR2 YYREEE (reference sequence).

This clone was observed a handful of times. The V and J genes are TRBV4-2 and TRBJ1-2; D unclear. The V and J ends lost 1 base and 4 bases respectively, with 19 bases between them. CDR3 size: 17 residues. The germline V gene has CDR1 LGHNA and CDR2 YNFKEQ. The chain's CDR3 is CASSQGEGTPGRYGYTF. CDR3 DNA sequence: TGTGCCAGCAGCCAAGGAGAGGGCACGCCCGGACGCTATGGCTACACCTTC.

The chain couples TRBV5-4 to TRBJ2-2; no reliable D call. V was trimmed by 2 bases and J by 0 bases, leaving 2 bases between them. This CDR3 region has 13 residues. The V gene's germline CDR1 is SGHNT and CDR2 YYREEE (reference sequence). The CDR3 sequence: CASSLTNTGELFF. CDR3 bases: TGTGCCAGCAGCTTAACGAACACCGGGGAGCTGTTTTTT.

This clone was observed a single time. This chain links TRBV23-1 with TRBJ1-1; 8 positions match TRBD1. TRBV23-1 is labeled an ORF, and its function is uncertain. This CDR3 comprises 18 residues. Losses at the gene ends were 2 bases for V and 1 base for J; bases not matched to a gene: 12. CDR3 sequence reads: CASSQTRPPGGPNTEAFF. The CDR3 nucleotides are TGCGCCAGCAGTCAAACCAGACCCCCAGGGGGCCCGAACACTGAAGCTTTCTTT.

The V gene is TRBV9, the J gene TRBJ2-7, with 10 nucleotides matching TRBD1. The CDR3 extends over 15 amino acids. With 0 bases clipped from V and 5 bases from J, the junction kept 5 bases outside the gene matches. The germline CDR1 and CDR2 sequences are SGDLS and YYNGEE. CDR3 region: CASSVEGTGVDEQYF. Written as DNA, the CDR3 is TGTGCCAGCAGCGTAGAGGGGACAGGGGTCGACGAGCAGTACTTC.

This chain's CDR3 is CASSFANVALDEQFF. DNA for the CDR3: TGTGCCAGCAGCTTCGCAAACGTAGCTTTAGACGAGCAGTTCTTC. The genes are TRBV7-8 and TRBJ2-1; D not resolved. Deletions cut 3 bases from V and 10 bases from J, with 19 bases between. Germline CDR1 SGHVS, CDR2 FQNEAQ. This CDR3 has 15 residues.

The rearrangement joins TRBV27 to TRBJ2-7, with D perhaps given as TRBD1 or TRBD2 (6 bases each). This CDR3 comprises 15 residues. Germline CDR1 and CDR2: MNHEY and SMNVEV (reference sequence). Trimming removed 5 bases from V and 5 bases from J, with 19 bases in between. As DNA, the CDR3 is TGTGCCAGCAGTCTAGGGGGGATGGGTATCCACGAGCAGTACTTC. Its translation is CASSLGGMGIHEQYF.

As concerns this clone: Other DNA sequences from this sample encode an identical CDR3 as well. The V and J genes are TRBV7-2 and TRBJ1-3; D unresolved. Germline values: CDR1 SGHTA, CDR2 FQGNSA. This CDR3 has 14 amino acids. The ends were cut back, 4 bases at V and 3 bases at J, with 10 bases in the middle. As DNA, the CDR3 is TGTGCCAGCAGCTCCCCGGGAAGTGGAAACACCATATATTTT. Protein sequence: CASSSPGSGNTIYF.

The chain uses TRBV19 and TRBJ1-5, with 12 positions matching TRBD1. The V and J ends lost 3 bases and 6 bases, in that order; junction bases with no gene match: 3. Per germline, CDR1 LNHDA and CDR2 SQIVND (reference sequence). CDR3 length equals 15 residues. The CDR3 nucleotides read TGTGCCAGTAGTATGTGGGACAGGGGGCTTCAGCCCCAGCATTTT. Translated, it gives CASSMWDRGLQPQHF.

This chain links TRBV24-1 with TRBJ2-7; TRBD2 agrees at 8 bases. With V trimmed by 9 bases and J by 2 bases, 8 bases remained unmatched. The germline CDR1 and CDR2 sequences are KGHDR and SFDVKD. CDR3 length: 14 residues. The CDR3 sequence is CATRLSGIAYEQYF. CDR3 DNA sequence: TGTGCCACCCGCCTTAGCGGGATCGCCTACGAGCAGTACTTC.

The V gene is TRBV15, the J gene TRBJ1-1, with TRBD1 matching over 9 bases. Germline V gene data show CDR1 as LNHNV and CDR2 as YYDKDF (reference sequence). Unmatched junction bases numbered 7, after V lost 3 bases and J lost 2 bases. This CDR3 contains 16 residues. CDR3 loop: CATSREGTGINTEAFF. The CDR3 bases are TGTGCCACCAGCAGGGAAGGGACAGGGATTAACACTGAAGCTTTCTTT.

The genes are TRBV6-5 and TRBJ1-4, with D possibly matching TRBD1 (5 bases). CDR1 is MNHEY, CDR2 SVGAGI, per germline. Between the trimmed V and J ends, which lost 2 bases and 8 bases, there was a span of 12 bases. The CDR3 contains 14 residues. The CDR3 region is CASSYAGMREKLFF. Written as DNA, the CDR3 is TGTGCCAGCAGTTACGCAGGGATGAGGGAAAAACTGTTTTTT.

The CDR3 region has the DNA TGTGCCAGCAGCTTACGACGGACAGGGGGAGCCGGGGAGCTGTTTTTT. This encodes CASSLRRTGGAGELFF. This chain connects TRBV13 to TRBJ2-2, with 10 bases matching TRBD1. CDR3 length: 16 residues. CDR1 PRHDT and CDR2 FYEKMQ come from the germline V gene (reference sequence). The V segment lost 2 bases and the J segment 6 bases; nucleotides outside the gene matches: 6.

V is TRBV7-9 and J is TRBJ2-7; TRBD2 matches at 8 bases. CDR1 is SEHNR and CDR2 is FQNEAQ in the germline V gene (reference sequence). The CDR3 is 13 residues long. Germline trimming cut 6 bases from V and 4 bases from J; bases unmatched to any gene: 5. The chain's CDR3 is CASSLAGRYEQYF. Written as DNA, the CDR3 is TGTGCCAGCAGTCTAGCGGGCCGATACGAGCAGTACTTC.

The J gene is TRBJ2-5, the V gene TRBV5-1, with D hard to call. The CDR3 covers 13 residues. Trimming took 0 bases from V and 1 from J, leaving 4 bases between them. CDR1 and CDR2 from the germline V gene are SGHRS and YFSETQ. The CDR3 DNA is TGCGCCAGCAGCTTGGGGGTCCAAGAGACCCAGTACTTC. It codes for CASSLGVQETQYF. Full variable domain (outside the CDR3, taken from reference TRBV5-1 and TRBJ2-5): KAGVTQTPRYLIKTRGQQVTLSCSPISGHRSVSWYQQTPGQGLQFLFEYFSETQRNKGNFPGRFSGRQFSNSRSEMNVSTLELGDSALYLCASSLGVQETQYFGPGTRLLVL.

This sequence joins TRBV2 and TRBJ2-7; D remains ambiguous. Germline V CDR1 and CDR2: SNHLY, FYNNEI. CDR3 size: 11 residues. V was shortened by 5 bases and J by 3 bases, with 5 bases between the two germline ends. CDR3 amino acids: CASSYHYEQYF. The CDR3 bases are TGTGCCAGCAGTTACCACTACGAGCAGTACTTC.

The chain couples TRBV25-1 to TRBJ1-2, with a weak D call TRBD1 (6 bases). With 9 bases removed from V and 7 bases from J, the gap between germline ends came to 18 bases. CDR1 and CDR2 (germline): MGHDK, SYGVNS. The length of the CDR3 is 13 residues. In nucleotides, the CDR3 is TGTGCCAGTAGCGGGGGGGCGTCTTCTGGCTACACCTTC. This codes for CASSGGASSGYTF.

CDR3 sequence reads: CAWSMTSGDGNEQFF. Here the CDR3 DNA reads TGTGCCTGGAGTATGACTAGCGGGGATGGGAATGAGCAGTTCTTC. The chain is built from TRBV30 and TRBJ2-1; 11 positions agree with TRBD2. V trimming: 2 bases; J trimming: 7 bases; junction bases outside the gene matches: 7. CDR1 is GTSNPN and CDR2 is SVGIG in the germline V gene (reference sequence). The CDR3 length is 15 residues.

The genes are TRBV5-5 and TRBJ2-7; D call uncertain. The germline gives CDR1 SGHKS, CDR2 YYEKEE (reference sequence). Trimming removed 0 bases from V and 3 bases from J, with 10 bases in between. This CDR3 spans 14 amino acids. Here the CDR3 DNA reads TGTGCCAGCAGCTTGGCCCCGGGCAGCTACGAGCAGTACTTC. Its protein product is CASSLAPGSYEQYF.